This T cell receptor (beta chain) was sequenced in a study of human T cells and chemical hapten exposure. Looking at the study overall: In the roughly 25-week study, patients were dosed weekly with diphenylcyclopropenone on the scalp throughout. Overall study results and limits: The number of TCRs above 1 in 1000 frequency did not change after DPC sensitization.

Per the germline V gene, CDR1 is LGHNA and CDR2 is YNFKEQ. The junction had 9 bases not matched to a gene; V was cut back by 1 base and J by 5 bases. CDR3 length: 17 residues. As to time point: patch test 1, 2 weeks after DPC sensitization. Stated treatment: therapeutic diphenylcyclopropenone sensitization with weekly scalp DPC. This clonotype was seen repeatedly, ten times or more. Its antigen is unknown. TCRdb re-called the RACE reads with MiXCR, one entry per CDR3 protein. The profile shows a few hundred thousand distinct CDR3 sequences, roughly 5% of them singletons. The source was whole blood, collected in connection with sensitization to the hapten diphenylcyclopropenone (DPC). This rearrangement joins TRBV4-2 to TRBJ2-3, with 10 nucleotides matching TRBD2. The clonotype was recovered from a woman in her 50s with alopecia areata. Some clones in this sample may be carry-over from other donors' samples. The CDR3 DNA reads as TGTGCCAGCAGCCAAGGAACGAGCGGGGGGGCCGAAGATACGCAGTATTTT. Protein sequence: CASSQGTSGGAEDTQYF.